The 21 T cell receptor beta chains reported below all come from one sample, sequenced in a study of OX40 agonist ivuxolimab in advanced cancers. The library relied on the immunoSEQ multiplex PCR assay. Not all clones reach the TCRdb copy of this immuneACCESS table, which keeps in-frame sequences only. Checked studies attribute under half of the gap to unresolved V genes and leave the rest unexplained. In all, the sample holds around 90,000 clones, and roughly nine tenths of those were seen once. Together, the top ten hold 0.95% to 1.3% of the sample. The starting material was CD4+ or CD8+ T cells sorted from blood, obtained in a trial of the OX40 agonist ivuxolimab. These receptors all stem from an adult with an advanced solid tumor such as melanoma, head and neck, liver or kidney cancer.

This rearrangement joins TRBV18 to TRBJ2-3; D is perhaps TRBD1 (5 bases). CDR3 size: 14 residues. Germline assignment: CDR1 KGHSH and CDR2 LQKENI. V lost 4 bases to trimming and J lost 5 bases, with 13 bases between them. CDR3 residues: CASSRFRAGDTQYF. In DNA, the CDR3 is TGTGCCAGCTCACGTTTCAGGGCTGGAGATACGCAGTATTTT.

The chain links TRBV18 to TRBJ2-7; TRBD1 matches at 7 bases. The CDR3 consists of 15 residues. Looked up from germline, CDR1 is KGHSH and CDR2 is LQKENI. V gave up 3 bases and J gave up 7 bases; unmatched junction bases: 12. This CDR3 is CASSPRDRGITEQYF. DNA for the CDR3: TGTGCCAGCTCACCTAGGGACAGAGGAATTACTGAGCAGTACTTC.

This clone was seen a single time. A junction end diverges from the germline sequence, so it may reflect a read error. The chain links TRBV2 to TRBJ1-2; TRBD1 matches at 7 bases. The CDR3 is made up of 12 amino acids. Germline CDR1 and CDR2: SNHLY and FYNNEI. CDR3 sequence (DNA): TGTGCCAGCAGTCTATCGACAGGGCAGTGGATCTTC. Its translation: CASSLSTGQWIF. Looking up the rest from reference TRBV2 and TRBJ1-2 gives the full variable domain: EPEVTQTPSHQVTQMGQEVILRCVPISNHLYFYWYRQILGQKVEFLVSFYNNEISEKSEIFDDQFSVERPDGSNFTLKIRSTKLEDSAMYFCASSLSTGQWIFGSGTRLTVV.

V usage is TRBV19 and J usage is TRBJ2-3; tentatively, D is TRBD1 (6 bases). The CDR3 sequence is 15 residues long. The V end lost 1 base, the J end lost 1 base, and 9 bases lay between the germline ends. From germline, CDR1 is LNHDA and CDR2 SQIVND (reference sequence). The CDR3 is CASSIGTARTDTQYF. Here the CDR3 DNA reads TGTGCCAGTAGTATAGGGACAGCTCGCACAGATACGCAGTATTTT. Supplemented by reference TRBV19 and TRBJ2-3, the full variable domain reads DGGITQSPKYLFRKEGQNVTLSCEQNLNHDAMYWYRQDPGQGLRLIYYSQIVNDFQKGDIAEGYSVSREKKESFPLTVTSAQKNPTAFYLCASSIGTARTDTQYFGPGTRLTVL.

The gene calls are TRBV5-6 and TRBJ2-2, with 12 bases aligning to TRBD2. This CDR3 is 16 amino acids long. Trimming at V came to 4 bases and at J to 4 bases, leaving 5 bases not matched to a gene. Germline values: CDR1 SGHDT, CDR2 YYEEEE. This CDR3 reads CASSLPSGRVTGELFF. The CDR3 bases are TGTGCCAGCAGCCTGCCTAGCGGGAGGGTCACCGGGGAGCTGTTTTTT.

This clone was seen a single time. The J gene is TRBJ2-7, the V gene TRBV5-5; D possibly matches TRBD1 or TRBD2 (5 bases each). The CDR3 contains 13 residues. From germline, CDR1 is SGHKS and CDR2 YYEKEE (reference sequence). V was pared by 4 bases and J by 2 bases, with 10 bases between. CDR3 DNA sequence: TGTGCCAGCAGCGGGGGACCTCCCTACGAGCAGTACTTC. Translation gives CASSGGPPYEQYF. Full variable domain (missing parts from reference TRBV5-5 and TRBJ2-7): DAGVTQSPTHLIKTRGQQVTLRCSPISGHKSVSWYQQVLGQGPQFIFQYYEKEERGRGNFPDRFSARQFPNYSSELNVNALLLGDSALYLCASSGGPPYEQYFGPGTRLTVT.

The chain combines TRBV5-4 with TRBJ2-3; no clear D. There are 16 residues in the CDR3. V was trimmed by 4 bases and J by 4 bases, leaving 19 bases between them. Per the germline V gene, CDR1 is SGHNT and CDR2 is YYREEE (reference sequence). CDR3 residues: CASSLDRTNGADTQYF. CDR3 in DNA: TGTGCCAGCAGCCTGGACCGGACGAATGGGGCAGATACGCAGTATTTT.

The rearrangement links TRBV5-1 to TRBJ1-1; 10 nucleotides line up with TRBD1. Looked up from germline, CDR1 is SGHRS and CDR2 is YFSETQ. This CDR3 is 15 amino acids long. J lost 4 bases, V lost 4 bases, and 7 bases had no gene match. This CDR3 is CASSPGTGEATEAFF. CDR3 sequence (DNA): TGCGCCAGCAGCCCCGGGACAGGGGAGGCCACTGAAGCTTTCTTT.

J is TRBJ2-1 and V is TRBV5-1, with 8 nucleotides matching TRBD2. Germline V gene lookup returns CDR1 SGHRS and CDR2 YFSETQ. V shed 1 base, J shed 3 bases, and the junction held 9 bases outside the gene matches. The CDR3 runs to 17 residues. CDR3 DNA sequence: TGCGCCAGCAGCTTGAAGTCCGGGACTAGGGGCTACAATGAGCAGTTCTTC. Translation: CASSLKSGTRGYNEQFF.

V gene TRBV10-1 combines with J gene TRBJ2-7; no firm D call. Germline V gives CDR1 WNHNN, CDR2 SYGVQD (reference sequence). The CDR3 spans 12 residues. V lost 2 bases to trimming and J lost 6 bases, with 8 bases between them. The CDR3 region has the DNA TGCGCCAGCAGTGAGCCGGGCGGCGAGCAGTACTTC. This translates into CASSEPGGEQYF.

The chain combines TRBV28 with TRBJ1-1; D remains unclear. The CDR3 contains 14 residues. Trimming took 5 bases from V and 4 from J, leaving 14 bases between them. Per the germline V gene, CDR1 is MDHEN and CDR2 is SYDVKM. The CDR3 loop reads CASSQNLRGTEAFF. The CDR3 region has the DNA TGTGCCAGCAGTCAAAATTTGAGAGGCACTGAAGCTTTCTTT.

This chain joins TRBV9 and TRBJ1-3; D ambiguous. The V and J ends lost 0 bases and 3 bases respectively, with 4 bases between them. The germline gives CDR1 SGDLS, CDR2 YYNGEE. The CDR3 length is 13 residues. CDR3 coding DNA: TGTGCCAGCAGCGTAGGTTTTGGAAACACCATATATTTT. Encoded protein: CASSVGFGNTIYF. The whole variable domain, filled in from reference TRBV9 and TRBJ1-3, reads DSGVTQTPKHLITATGQRVTLRCSPRSGDLSVYWYQQSLDQGLQFLIQYYNGEERAKGNILERFSAQQFPDLHSELNLSSLELGDSALYFCASSVGFGNTIYFGEGSWLTVV.

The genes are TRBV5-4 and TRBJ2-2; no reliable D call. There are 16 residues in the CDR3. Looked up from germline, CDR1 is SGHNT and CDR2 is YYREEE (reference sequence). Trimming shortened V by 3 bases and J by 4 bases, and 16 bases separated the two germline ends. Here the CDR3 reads CASSWATRVPTGELFF. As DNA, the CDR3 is TGTGCCAGCAGCTGGGCCACTCGAGTTCCCACCGGGGAGCTGTTTTTT.

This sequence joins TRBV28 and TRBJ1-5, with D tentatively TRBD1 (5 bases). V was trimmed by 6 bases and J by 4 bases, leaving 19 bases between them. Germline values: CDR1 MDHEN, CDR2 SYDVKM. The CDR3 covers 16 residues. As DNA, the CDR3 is TGTGCCAGCAGCACCCCCGGGGCAAGGATAAATCAGCCCCAGCATTTT. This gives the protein CASSTPGARINQPQHF.

CDR3 sequence: CASSGQGPKVAFF. The DNA for the CDR3 is TGTGCCAGCAGTGGACAGGGTCCCAAGGTAGCTTTCTTT. The V gene is TRBV6-1, the J gene TRBJ1-1; TRBD1 matches at 7 bases. V lost 4 bases to trimming and J lost 10 bases; unmatched junction nucleotides: 9. This CDR3 has 13 residues. The germline gives CDR1 MNHNS, CDR2 SASEGT.

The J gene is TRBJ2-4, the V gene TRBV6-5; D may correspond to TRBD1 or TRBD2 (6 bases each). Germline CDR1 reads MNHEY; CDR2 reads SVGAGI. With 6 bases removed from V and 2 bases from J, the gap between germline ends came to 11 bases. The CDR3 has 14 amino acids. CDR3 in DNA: TGTGCCAGCAGGCTAGGGGGGACCAAAAACATTCAGTACTTC. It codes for CASRLGGTKNIQYF.

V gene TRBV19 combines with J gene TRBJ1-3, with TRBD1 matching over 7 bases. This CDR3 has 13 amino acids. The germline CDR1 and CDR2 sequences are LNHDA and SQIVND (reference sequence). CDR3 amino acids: CRGEGASGNTIYF. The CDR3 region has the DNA TGTCGCGGGGAGGGGGCGAGCGGAAACACCATATATTTT.

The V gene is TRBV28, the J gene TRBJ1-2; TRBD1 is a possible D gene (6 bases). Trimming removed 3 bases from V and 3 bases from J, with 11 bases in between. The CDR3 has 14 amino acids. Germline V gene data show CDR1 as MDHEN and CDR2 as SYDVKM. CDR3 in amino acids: CASSFLGGDYGYTF. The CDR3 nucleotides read TGTGCCAGCAGTTTCCTGGGGGGCGACTATGGCTACACCTTC.

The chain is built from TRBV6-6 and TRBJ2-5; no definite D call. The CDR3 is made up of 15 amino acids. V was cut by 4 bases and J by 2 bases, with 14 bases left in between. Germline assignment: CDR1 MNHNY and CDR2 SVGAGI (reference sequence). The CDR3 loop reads CASSSNPPKQETQYF. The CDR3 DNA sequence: TGTGCCAGCAGTTCCAATCCCCCCAAACAAGAGACCCAGTACTTC.

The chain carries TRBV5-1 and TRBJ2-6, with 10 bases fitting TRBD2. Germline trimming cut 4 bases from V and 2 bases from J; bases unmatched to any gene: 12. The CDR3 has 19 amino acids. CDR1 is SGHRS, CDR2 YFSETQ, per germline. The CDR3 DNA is TGCGCCAGCAGCACATATGGGCCTAGCGGGAGTCCTGGGGCCAACGTCCTGACTTTC. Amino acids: CASSTYGPSGSPGANVLTF.

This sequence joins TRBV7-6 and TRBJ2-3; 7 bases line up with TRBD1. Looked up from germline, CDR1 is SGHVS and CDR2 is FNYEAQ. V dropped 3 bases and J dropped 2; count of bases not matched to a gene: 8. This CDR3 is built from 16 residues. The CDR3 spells CASSFYGQVLTDTQYF. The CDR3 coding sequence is TGTGCCAGCAGCTTTTATGGACAGGTCCTCACAGATACGCAGTATTTT.